The clone carrying this T cell receptor (beta chain) has a handful of counts. The data derive from a study of blood T cell repertoires in COVID-19. Study as a whole: Acute and convalescent COVID-19 specimens originated in the United States, Italy and Spain. PBMCs, B-cell-depleted T cells, or T cells provided the cDNA or gDNA that made up the material.

The CDR3 runs to 11 residues. Trimming removed 9 bases from V and 12 bases from J, with 15 bases in between. Authors' analysis steps: Estimates of nucleated cell counts were drawn from the amplification of reference gene primers. Produced via immunoSEQ multiplex PCR; TCRdb's table is partial and in-frame only. The V and J calls and clone size come from that table; D and trimming were worked out from the DNA. The table includes fewer than 100,000 clones, approximately 80% detected once. Sequencing was carried out using peripheral blood. The chain couples TRBV12-3 or TRBV12-4 to TRBJ2-1, with a tentative D call TRBD2 (6 bases). This clonotype was sampled from a woman in her 70s with acute or convalescent COVID-19. Here the CDR3 DNA reads TGTGCCAGTCAACGGGACTGGGGGCAGTTCTTC. Residues: CASQRDWGQFF.